Listed below are T cell receptor beta chains from one sample, sequenced in a study of a mutant IDH1 vaccine in newly diagnosed glioma. TCRdb keeps only in-frame clones here, not all; method: immunoSEQ multiplex PCR. Of 70,000 to 95,000 clones in the sample, approximately 85% were seen once. For these receptors, no antigen is known. The sequencing used PBMCs, collected from a glioma patient whose treatment included an IDH1 peptide vaccine. These TCRs come from a woman aged 45-65 years with glioma. Both conserved end residues are part of each CDR3. The order of the fields is clone size, V gene, D gene, CDR3 length, J gene, CDR3 protein, CDR3 DNA. The D gene is left open where the match is weak. Clone size appears in some rows only: once, few, many, or a class for an expanded clone.

NA,TRBV7-9,TRBD1,14,TRBJ1-2,CASSPHNRGQGYTF,TGTGCCAGCAGCCCTCATAACAGGGGGCAAGGCTACACCTTC
NA,TRBV27,NA,14,TRBJ1-2,CASSLSPGNYGYTF,TGTGCCAGCAGTTTATCCCCGGGTAACTATGGCTACACCTTC
NA,TRBV11-2,TRBD2,18,TRBJ2-3,CASSLGLSGRARTDTQYF,TGTGCCAGCAGCTTAGGGCTTAGCGGGAGGGCCCGCACAGATACGCAGTATTTT
NA,TRBV7-8,NA,17,TRBJ1-5,CASSLAKFAPANQPQHF,TGTGCCAGCAGCTTAGCGAAGTTCGCACCTGCCAATCAGCCCCAGCATTTT
NA,TRBV5-1,NA,15,TRBJ2-6,CASSFPGVGANVLTF,TGCGCCAGCAGCTTCCCAGGGGTCGGGGCCAACGTCCTGACTTTC
NA,TRBV6-5,NA,15,TRBJ1-5,CASSLAFSSNQPQHF,TGTGCCAGCAGTTTGGCGTTTAGTAGCAATCAGCCCCAGCATTTT
NA,TRBV9,NA,16,TRBJ2-3,CASSTLAVKSTDTQYF,TGTGCCAGCAGCACCTTAGCGGTAAAGAGCACAGATACGCAGTATTTT
NA,TRBV10-2,TRBD1,10,TRBJ1-3,CASGRTGLYF,TGCGCCAGCGGCCGGACAGGGCTATATTTT
NA,TRBV18,TRBD1,18,TRBJ1-3,CASSPAPGQGMGGNTIYF,TGTGCCAGCTCACCAGCTCCGGGACAGGGGATGGGAGGAAACACCATATATTTT
NA,TRBV6-5,NA,15,TRBJ2-2,CASSYSFTGGGELFF,TGTGCCAGCAGTTACTCGTTTACAGGAGGCGGGGAGCTGTTTTTT
once,TRBV30,NA,18,TRBJ1-3,CAWSALGTRGISGNTIYF,TGTGCCTGGAGCGCTCTGGGGACGAGAGGGATATCTGGAAACACCATATATTTT
NA,TRBV28,TRBD2,18,TRBJ2-3,CASSLTLTSGRAYDTQYF,TGTGCCAGCAGTCTAACCCTTACTAGCGGGAGGGCCTATGATACGCAGTATTTT
NA,TRBV29-1,NA,11,TRBJ2-7,CSVSGAYEQYF,TGCAGCGTGAGCGGAGCCTACGAGCAGTACTTC
NA,TRBV7-6,NA,13,TRBJ1-1,CASSPEKNTEAFF,TGTGCCAGCAGTCCCGAAAAGAACACTGAAGCTTTCTTT
NA,TRBV19,TRBD2,16,TRBJ2-1,CASSIGPAGGHDEQFF,TGTGCCAGTAGTATTGGGCCCGCGGGAGGCCACGATGAGCAGTTCTTC
NA,TRBV15,NA,12,TRBJ2-1,CATSRAHNEQFF,TGTGCCACCAGCAGAGCCCACAATGAGCAGTTCTTC
NA,TRBV6-5,NA,14,TRBJ1-1,CASSYSAVNTEAFF,TGTGCCAGCAGTTACTCAGCGGTGAACACTGAAGCTTTCTTT